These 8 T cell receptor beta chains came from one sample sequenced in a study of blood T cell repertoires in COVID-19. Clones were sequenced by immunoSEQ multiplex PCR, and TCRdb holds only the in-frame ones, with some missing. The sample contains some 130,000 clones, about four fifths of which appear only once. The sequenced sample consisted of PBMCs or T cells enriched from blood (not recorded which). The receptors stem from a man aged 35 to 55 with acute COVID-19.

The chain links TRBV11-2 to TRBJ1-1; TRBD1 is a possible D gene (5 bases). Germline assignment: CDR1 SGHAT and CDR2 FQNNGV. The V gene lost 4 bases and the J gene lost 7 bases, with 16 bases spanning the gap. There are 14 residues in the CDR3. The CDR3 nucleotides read TGTGCCAGCAGCTCCGCCGGAGGGGCTAATGAAGCTTTCTTT. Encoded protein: CASSSAGGANEAFF.

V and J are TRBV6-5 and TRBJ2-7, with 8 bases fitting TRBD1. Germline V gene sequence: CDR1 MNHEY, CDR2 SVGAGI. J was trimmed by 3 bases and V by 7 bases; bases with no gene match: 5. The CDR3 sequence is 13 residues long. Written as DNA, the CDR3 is TGTGCCAGCACTGGGACAGGACTCTACGAGCAGTACTTC. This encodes CASTGTGLYEQYF.

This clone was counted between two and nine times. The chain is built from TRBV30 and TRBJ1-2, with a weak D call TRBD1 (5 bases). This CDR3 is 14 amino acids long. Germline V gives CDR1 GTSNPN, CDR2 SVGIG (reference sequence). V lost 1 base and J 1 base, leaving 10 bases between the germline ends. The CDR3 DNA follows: TGTGCCTGGAGTGGGGCCAGGGTTAACTATGGCTACACCTTC. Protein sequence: CAWSGARVNYGYTF.

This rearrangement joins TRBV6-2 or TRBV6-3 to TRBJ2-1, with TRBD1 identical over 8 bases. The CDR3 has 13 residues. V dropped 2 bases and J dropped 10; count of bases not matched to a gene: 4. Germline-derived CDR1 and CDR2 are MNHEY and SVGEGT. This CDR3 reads CASSYGTGVEQFF. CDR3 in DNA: TGTGCCAGCAGTTACGGGACAGGAGTAGAGCAGTTCTTC.

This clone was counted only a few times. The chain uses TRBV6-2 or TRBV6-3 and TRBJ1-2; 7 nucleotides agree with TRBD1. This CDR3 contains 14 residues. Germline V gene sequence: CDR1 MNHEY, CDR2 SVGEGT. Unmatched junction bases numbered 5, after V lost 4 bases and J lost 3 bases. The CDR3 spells CASSSGQTHYGYTF. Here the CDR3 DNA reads TGTGCCAGCAGTTCGGGACAGACCCACTATGGCTACACCTTC.

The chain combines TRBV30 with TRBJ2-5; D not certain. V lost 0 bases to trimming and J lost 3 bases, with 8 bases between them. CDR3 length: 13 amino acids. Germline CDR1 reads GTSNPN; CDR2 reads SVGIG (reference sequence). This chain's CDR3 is CAWSVQAKETQYF. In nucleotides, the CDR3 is TGTGCCTGGAGTGTGCAAGCCAAAGAGACCCAGTACTTC.

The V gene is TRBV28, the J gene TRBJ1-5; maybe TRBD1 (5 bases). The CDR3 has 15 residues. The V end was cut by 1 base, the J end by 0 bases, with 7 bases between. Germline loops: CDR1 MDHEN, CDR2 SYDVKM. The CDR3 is CASSLFGGSNQPQHF. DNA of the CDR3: TGTGCCAGCAGTTTATTCGGGGGTAGCAATCAGCCCCAGCATTTT.

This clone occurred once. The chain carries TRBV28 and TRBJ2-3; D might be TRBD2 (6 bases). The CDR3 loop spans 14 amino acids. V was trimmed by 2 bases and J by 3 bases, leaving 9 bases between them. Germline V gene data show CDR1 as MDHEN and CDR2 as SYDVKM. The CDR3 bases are TGTGCCAGCAGTTTACCAGGGAGGACAGATACGCAGTATTTT. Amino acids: CASSLPGRTDTQYF.